This paragraph covers one T cell receptor (beta chain) sequence. Its antigen is still unknown. TCRdb fed the 5' RACE reads into MiXCR, producing one record per CDR3 protein. The table includes 300,000 to 350,000 distinct CDR3 sequences, over 11% detected once. The sample originates from a study of T-cell memory formation after mild COVID-19. Turning to the study itself: Largely donor-specific TCR clusters were found. Study-wide findings and caveats: Contracting clones from day 15 to 85 had balanced CD4/CD8; later expanders favoured CD4+. For contracting clones, CD4+ ones sat mainly in CM and EM, CD8+ in EMRA.

V shed 0 bases and J shed 2 bases, with 15 bases lying between them. Germline V gene data show CDR1 as LGHNA and CDR2 as YSLEER. This CDR3 has 17 amino acids. This TCR came from a young man who had mild COVID-19 (a few samples of this study predate the infection). Cell type and time point are not known. The genes are TRBV4-3 and TRBJ2-3, with D unresolved. Input material: PBMCs or a T cell subset sorted from them (not recorded which). CDR3 residues: CASSQDKASDLTDTQYF. The CDR3 bases are TGCGCCAGCAGCCAAGATAAGGCTAGTGATCTCACAGATACGCAGTATTTT.